This TCR beta chain was observed in a study of blood T cells in healthy people across ages. Findings of the study overall: As age increased, TCR beta diversity per million T cells fell in a roughly linear fashion.

Per sample, no less than 5.5 micrograms of total RNA were extracted. Note on this clonotype: Antigen unknown. A single base separates this from a much larger clone, so it may be a read error.

Using a J-beta primer mix together with a sample-barcoded 5' primer, a second PCR was run for 7 to 11 cycles. CDR3-containing paired-end reads numbering at least 2.5 million came from each sample. TCRdb reprocessed the 5' RACE reads with MiXCR, giving one entry per CDR3 protein. The sample lists about 800,000 distinct CDR3 sequences; 55% to 70% were seen once. What was sequenced was blood. The origin of this receptor is a man aged 25 to 40 in good health.

The CDR3 coding sequence is TGTGCCAGCAGGGACAAGGAGCAGTTCTTC. Translating it yields CASRDKEQFF. The gene calls are TRBV7-9 and TRBJ2-1; D may be TRBD1 (5 bases). Germline CDR1 reads SEHNR; CDR2 reads FQNEAQ (reference sequence). The CDR3 extends over 10 amino acids.